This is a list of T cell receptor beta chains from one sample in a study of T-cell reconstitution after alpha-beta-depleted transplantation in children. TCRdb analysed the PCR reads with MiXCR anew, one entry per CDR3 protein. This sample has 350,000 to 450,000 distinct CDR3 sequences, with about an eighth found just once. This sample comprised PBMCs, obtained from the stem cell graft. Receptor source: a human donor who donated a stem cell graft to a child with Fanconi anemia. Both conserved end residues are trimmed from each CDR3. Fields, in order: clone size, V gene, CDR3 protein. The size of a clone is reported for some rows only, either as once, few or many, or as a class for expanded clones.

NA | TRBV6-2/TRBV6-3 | ASRPDSGSSYEQY
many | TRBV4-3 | ASSQAGQGNNSPLH
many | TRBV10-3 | AISAGNQPQH
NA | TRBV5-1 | ASSLEDFQGVNTEAF
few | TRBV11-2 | ASSVDRGSYNEQF
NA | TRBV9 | ASSGTSASGETQY
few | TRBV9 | ASSPQKGQDTQY
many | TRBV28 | ASSLGAGGGYT
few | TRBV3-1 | ASSSLTTTSRKRTDTQY
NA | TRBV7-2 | ASSGLVGESAF
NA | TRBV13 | ASSPGGRLGMGNEKLF
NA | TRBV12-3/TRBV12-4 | ASSHPIGSPSNTEAF
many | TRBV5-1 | ASSLYSLRVAGELF
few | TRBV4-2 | ASSQEFRWEQF
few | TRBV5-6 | ASSTGLNTGELF
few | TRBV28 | ASRDKNSYNSPLH
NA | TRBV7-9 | ASSLAGGLSEQY
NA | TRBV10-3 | AISESGRGDYNEQF
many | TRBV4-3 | ASSQDYKGFHGYT
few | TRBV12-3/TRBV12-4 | ASRTTNLGEQY
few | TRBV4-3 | ASSQDEAGSSYNSPLH
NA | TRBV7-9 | ASSPDLGLQETQY
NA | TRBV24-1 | ATSEGVEETQY
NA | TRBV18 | ASSPSVNTEAF
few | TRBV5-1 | ASSAGQGGGDTQY
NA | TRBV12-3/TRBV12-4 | ASSFKIGGDTQY
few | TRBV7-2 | ASSLQQGEQF
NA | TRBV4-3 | ASSLLNAGKLF
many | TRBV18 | ASSLLAGVGNEQF
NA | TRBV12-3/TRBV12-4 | ASRVSPSNTEAF
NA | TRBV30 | AWSVGQLIYNEQF
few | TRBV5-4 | ASSRGGTDQPQH
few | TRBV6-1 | ASRPDREPQETQY
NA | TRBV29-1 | SVDKGLGTEAF
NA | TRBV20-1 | SASSTPEEPQH
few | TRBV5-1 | ASSGAKTGTYYEQY
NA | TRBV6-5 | ASSYGGVNEQF
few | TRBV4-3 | ASSQAPGHTYEQY
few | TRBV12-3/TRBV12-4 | ASTPMGARGNQPQH
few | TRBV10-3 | AISEGGRII
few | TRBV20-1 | SARDPGGGPADTQY
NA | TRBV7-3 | ASSETSMSKTQY
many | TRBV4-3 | ASSQDGTGGYNEQF
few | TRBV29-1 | SVRTGENQPQH
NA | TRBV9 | ASTGRLNYGYT
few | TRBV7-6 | ASSLEPGLKADTQY
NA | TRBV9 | ASSVLAGNTGELF
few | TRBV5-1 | ASSKDRVGGELF
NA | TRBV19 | ASILNNEQF
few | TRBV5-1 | ASSLAGGGELF
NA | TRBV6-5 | ASSYSAGLSTEAF
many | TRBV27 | ASSFSGQGPYEQY
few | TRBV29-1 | SVVQNYGYT